One and the same sample provided the 18 T cell receptor beta chains below, sequenced in a study of blood T cell repertoires in COVID-19 (dated by TCRdb to the early 2020s). Library method: the immunoSEQ multiplex PCR assay. In TCRdb, the immuneACCESS table is reduced to in-frame sequences with V and J assigned. These tables do not hold every clone; where another copy was compared, an unresolved V gene accounts for under half, and the others remain unexplained. The sample contains some 330,000 clones, more than 85% of them found a single time. The leading ten clones occupy less than 20% of the sample. Specimen: PBMCs or T cells enriched from blood (not recorded which). All receptors come from a woman aged 25 to 39 who had recovered from COVID-19.

The chain combines TRBV2 with TRBJ2-7, with TRBD2 matching 15 bases. Trimming at V came to 8 bases and at J to 6 bases, leaving 8 bases not matched to a gene. The CDR3 totals 15 residues. The germline V gene has CDR1 SNHLY and CDR2 FYNNEI. For the CDR3, the DNA is TGTGCCAGCTCGAGGGGACTAGCGGGAGGAGGCGAGCAGTACTTC. Its translation: CASSRGLAGGGEQYF.

V is TRBV19 and J is TRBJ1-3; 7 nucleotides match TRBD1. In germline, CDR1 is LNHDA, CDR2 SQIVND (reference sequence). The CDR3 length is 16 residues. With V trimmed by 6 bases and J by 0 bases, 8 bases remained unmatched. CDR3 coding DNA: TGTGCCAGTAGGGGTCAAGGGGGCGCCTCTGGAAACACCATATATTTT. It translates to CASRGQGGASGNTIYF.

The chain couples TRBV5-4 to TRBJ1-1; the D is unclear. From germline, CDR1 is SGHNT and CDR2 YYREEE (reference sequence). V was trimmed by 0 bases and J by 1 base, leaving 7 bases between them. The CDR3 runs to 14 residues. The CDR3 protein is CASSLGLSNTEAFF. For the CDR3, the DNA is TGTGCCAGCAGCTTGGGGCTTTCGAACACTGAAGCTTTCTTT.

The rearrangement links TRBV3-1 (or the pseudogene TRBV3-2) to TRBJ1-4, with D possibly matching TRBD1 (6 bases). CDR3 length: 15 amino acids. Germline CDR1 reads LGHDT; CDR2 reads YNNKEL (reference sequence). Trimming left V 7 bases short and J 0 bases short, with 12 bases between. CDR3: CASTRGQTTNEKLFF. In nucleotides, the CDR3 is TGTGCCAGCACTCGAGGACAGACAACTAATGAAAAACTGTTTTTT.

V gene TRBV19 combines with J gene TRBJ2-3; D is unresolved. V was cut by 7 bases and J by 2 bases, with 13 bases left in between. Germline V CDR1 and CDR2: LNHDA, SQIVND (reference sequence). The CDR3 length is 14 residues. The CDR3 spells CASKRQTSTDTQYF. In DNA, the CDR3 is TGTGCCAGTAAGAGGCAAACCTCCACAGATACGCAGTATTTT.

The chain links TRBV6-5 to TRBJ2-2; 10 bases match TRBD2. Losses at the gene ends were 6 bases for V and 5 bases for J; bases not matched to a gene: 6. The germline V gene has CDR1 MNHEY and CDR2 SVGAGI. This CDR3 has 15 amino acids. DNA for the CDR3: TGTGCCAGCAGGATCGGACTAGCGGTAACCGGGGAGCTGTTTTTT. Translated, it gives CASRIGLAVTGELFF.

The chain has TRBV5-8 and TRBJ1-2, with 9 bases that match TRBD1. The CDR3 loop spans 18 amino acids. CDR1 is SGHTS, CDR2 YDEGEE, per germline. J gave up 3 bases and V 0 bases, and 12 bases lay outside the gene matches. The CDR3 here is CASSLAHRGRISDYGYTF. The CDR3 DNA reads as TGTGCCAGCAGCTTGGCCCACAGGGGGCGCATCTCGGACTATGGCTACACCTTC.

The CDR3 nucleotides read TGTGCCAGCAGCTCGACTAGCGGGACAACATACAATGAGCAGTTCTTC. It yields the protein CASSSTSGTTYNEQFF. The genes are TRBV3-1 (or the pseudogene TRBV3-2) and TRBJ2-1; 11 bases fit TRBD2. Germline V CDR1 and CDR2: LGHDT, YNNKEL (reference sequence). This CDR3 is built from 16 residues. V shed 5 bases, J shed 4 bases, and the junction held 7 bases outside the gene matches.

The rearrangement uses TRBV5-4 and TRBJ1-5; 10 bases align to TRBD1. Per the germline V gene, CDR1 is SGHNT and CDR2 is YYREEE (reference sequence). The CDR3 extends over 16 amino acids. V lost 4 bases and J lost 3; bases outside the gene matches: 7. CDR3 region: CASSRGGQGNNQPQHF. As DNA, the CDR3 is TGTGCCAGCAGCAGGGGGGGACAGGGGAACAATCAGCCCCAGCATTTT.

V gene TRBV19 combines with J gene TRBJ1-5; the D gene is possibly TRBD1 (6 bases). V gave up 5 bases and J gave up 1 base, with 12 bases separating them. This CDR3 spans 15 amino acids. Per germline, CDR1 LNHDA and CDR2 SQIVND (reference sequence). The CDR3 bases are TGTGCCAGTAGTCCCCGTAGGGGGAGCAATCAGCCCCAGCATTTT. Translated, it gives CASSPRRGSNQPQHF.

The chain joins TRBV6-5 to TRBJ2-3; possible D gene TRBD1, 8 bases. The CDR3 totals 13 residues. V lost 10 bases to trimming and J lost 1 base, with 12 bases between them. CDR1 is MNHEY, CDR2 SVGAGI, per germline. The CDR3 DNA follows: TGTGCCACCACAGGGGGGGGCACAGATACGCAGTATTTT. This gives the protein CATTGGGTDTQYF.

The genes are TRBV11-3 and TRBJ2-3; maybe TRBD2 (6 bases). This CDR3 is 15 amino acids long. CDR1 and CDR2 (germline): SGHNT, YENEEA. V was clipped by 1 base and J by 5 bases, with 13 bases between them. DNA of the CDR3: TGTGCCAGCAGCTTAGTCCGGGGGTCAGGAGATACGCAGTATTTT. Protein sequence: CASSLVRGSGDTQYF.

In its sample, this clone was seen a few times. The chain has TRBV4-2 and TRBJ2-7; a possible D gene is TRBD1 (6 bases). The ends were cut back, 4 bases at V and 1 base at J, with 11 bases in the middle. Looked up from germline, CDR1 is LGHNA and CDR2 is YNFKEQ. The CDR3 has 14 residues. The DNA for the CDR3 is TGTGCCAGCAGCCGAGAGGACAGATCCTACGAGCAGTACTTC. This encodes CASSREDRSYEQYF.

V is TRBV3-1 (or the pseudogene TRBV3-2) and J is TRBJ1-2, with no clear D. Trimming removed 7 bases from V and 6 bases from J, with 18 bases in between. The V gene's germline CDR1 is LGHDT and CDR2 YNNKEL (reference sequence). This CDR3 spans 14 amino acids. The CDR3 sequence: CASTLAGGAHGYTF. CDR3 DNA sequence: TGTGCCAGCACCCTCGCGGGAGGCGCTCATGGCTACACCTTC.

V usage is TRBV4-3 and J usage is TRBJ1-5; TRBD1 is a possible D gene (5 bases). V gave up 4 bases and J gave up 5 bases, with 15 bases separating them. This CDR3 has 15 amino acids. CDR1 is LGHNA and CDR2 is YSLEER in the germline V gene. In DNA form, the CDR3 reads TGCGCCAGCAGCCCTCGCTGGACATTGGATCAGCCCCAGCATTTT. It specifies CASSPRWTLDQPQHF.

In its sample, this clone was seen once. CDR3: CAISGLAGYTF. DNA for the CDR3: TGTGCCATCTCGGGGTTAGCGGGCTACACCTTC. The chain couples TRBV10-3 to TRBJ1-2; no firm D call. The CDR3 is 11 amino acids. Germline loops: CDR1 ENHRY, CDR2 SYGVKD. V lost 8 bases and J 8 bases, leaving 12 bases between the germline ends.

This chain connects TRBV5-1 to TRBJ1-5; 7 bases are a match to TRBD1. The V gene's germline CDR1 is SGHRS and CDR2 YFSETQ. The V gene end was trimmed by 0 bases and the J gene end by 6 bases; junction bases not matched to a gene: 6. This CDR3 region has 15 residues. The CDR3 region has the DNA TGCGCCAGCAGCTTGGAAGGGGGCGAGACTCAGCCCCAGCATTTT. The encoded protein is CASSLEGGETQPQHF. The variable domain in full, completed from reference TRBV5-1 and TRBJ1-5, reads KAGVTQTPRYLIKTRGQQVTLSCSPISGHRSVSWYQQTPGQGLQFLFEYFSETQRNKGNFPGRFSGRQFSNSRSEMNVSTLELGDSALYLCASSLEGGETQPQHFGDGTRLSIL.

This CDR3 reads CASRREGPYNEQFF. In DNA form, the CDR3 reads TGTGCCAGCAGGCGGGAGGGCCCCTACAATGAGCAGTTCTTC. The rearrangement joins TRBV27 to TRBJ2-1, with 9 bases matching TRBD2. Unmatched junction bases numbered 2, after V lost 6 bases and J lost 2 bases. This CDR3 contains 14 residues. In germline, CDR1 is MNHEY, CDR2 SMNVEV (reference sequence).